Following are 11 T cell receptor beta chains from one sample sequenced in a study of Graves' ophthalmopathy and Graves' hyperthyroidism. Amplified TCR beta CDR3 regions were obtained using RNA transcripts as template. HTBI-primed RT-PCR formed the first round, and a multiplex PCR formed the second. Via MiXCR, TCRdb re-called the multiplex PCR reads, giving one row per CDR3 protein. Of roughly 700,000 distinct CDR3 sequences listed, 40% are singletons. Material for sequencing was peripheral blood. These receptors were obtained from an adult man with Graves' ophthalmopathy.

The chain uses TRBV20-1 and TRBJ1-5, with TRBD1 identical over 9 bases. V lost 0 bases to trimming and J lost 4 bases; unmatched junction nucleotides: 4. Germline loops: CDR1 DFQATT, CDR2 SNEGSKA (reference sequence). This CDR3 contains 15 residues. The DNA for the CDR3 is TGCAGTGCTAGAGATGTGGGACAGGGAAATCAGCCCCAGCATTTT. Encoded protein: CSARDVGQGNQPQHF.

The CDR3 protein is CASSLSLNSISGYTF. DNA for the CDR3: TGTGCCAGCAGTTTATCCCTTAACTCGATAAGTGGCTACACCTTC. The rearrangement links TRBV7-2 to TRBJ1-2; no clear D. This CDR3 has 15 residues. The V end lost 6 bases, the J end lost 7 bases, and 21 bases lay between the germline ends. CDR1 is SGHTA and CDR2 is FQGNSA in the germline V gene.

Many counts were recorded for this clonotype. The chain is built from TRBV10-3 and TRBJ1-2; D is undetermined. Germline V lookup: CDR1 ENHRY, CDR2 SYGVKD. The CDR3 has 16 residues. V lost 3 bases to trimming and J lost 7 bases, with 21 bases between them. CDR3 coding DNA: TGTGCCATCAGTGATCGTAAGCGGGGAGGGATATCTGGCTACACCTTC. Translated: CAISDRKRGGISGYTF.

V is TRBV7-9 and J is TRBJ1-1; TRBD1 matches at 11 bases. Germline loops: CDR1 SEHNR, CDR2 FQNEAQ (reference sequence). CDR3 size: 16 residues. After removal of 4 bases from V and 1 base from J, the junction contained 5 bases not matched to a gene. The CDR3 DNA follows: TGTGCCAGCAGCTATGGGACAGGGGGGAGGAACACTGAAGCTTTCTTT. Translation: CASSYGTGGRNTEAFF.

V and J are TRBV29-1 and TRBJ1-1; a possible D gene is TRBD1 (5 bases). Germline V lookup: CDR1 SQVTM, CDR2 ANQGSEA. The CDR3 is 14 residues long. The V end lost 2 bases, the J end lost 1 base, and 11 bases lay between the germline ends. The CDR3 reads CSVERGDRNTEAFF. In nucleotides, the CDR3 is TGCAGCGTTGAAAGGGGAGACAGGAACACTGAAGCTTTCTTT.

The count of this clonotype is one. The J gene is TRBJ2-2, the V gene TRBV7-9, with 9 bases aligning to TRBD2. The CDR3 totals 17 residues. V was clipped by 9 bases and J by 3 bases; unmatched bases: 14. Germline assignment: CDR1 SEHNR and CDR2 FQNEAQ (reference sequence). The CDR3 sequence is CASRLAGGQGYTGELFF. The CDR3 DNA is TGTGCCAGTCGGCTCGCGGGGGGGCAAGGCTACACCGGGGAGCTGTTTTTT. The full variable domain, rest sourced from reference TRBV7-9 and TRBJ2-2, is DTGVSQNPRHKITKRGQNVTFRCDPISEHNRLYWYRQTLGQGPEFLTYFQNEAQLEKSRLLSDRFSAERPKGSFSTLEIQRTEQGDSAMYLCASRLAGGQGYTGELFFGEGSRLTVL.

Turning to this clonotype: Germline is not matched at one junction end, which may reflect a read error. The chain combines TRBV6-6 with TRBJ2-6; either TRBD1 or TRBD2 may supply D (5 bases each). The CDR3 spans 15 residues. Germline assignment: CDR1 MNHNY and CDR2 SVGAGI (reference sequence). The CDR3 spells CASSWTRTGTNVLTF. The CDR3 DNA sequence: TGTGCCAGCAGTTGGACACGGACTGGGACCAACGTCCTGACTTTC.

The CDR3 is CASSEEWGRNTIYF. DNA of the CDR3: TGTGCCAGCAGTGAAGAGTGGGGTAGAAACACCATATATTTT. The V gene is TRBV2, the J gene TRBJ1-3; D ambiguous. The CDR3 contains 14 residues. Trimming took off 1 base at V and 5 bases at J, with 9 bases between the two ends. The V gene's germline CDR1 is SNHLY and CDR2 FYNNEI.

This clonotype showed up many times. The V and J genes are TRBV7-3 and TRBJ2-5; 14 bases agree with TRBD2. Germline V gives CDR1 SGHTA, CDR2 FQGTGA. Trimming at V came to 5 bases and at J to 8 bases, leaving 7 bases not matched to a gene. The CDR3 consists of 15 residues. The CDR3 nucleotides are TGTGCCAGCAGCCCCACCGGGACTAGCGGGGGAACCCAGTACTTC. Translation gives CASSPTGTSGGTQYF.

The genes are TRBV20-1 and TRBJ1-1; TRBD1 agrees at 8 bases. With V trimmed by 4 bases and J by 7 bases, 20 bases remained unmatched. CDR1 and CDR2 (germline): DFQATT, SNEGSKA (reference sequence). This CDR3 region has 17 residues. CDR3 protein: CSATGRDRNLQVGEAFF. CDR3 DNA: TGCAGTGCTACCGGCCGGGACAGGAATCTCCAGGTGGGTGAAGCTTTCTTT.

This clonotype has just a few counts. The CDR3 nucleotides are TGCGCCAGCAGCTCTCGGACGGGGAGGGAAAAACTGTTTTTT. This gives the protein CASSSRTGREKLFF. The chain has TRBV5-1 and TRBJ1-4; no definite D call. The CDR3 runs to 14 residues. With 3 bases removed from V and 8 bases from J, the gap between germline ends came to 14 bases. Germline lookup yields CDR1 SGHRS and CDR2 YFSETQ.